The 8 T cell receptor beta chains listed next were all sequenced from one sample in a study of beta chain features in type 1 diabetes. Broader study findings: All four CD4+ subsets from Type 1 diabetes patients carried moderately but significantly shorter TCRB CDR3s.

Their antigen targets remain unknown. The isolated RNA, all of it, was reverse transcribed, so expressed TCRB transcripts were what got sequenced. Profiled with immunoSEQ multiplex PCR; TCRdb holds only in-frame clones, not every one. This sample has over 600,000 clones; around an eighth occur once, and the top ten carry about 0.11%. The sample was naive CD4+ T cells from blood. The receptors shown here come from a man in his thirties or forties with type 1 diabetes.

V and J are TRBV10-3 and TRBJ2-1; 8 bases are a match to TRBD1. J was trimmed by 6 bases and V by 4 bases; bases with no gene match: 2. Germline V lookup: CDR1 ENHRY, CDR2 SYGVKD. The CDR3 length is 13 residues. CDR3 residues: CAISVQGVNEQFF. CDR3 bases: TGTGCCATCAGTGTACAGGGGGTCAATGAGCAGTTCTTC.

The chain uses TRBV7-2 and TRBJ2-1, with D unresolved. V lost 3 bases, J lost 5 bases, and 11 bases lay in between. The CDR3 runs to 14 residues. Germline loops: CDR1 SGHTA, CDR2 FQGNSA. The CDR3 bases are TGTGCCAGCAGCTTGTTAGGGTGGAACAATGAGCAGTTCTTC. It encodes CASSLLGWNNEQFF.

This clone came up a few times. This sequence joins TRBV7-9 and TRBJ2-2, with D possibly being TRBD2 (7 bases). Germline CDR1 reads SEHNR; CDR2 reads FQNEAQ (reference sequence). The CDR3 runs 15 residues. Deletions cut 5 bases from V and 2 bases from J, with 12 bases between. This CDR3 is CASSPGGSNTGELFF. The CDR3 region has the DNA TGTGCCAGCAGCCCGGGGGGCAGCAACACCGGGGAGCTGTTTTTT.

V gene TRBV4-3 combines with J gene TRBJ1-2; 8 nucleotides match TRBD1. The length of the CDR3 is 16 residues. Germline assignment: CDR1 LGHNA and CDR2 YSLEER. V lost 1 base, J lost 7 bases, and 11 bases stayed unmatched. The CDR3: CASSQGNRGTWCGYTF. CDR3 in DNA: TGCGCCAGCAGCCAAGGGAACAGGGGGACCTGGTGTGGCTACACCTTC.

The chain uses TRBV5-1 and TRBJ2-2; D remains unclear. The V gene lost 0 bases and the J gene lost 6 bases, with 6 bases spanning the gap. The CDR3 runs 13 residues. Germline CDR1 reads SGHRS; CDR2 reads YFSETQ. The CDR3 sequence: CASSLDSAGELFF. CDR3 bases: TGCGCCAGCAGCTTGGACAGCGCCGGGGAGCTGTTTTTT.

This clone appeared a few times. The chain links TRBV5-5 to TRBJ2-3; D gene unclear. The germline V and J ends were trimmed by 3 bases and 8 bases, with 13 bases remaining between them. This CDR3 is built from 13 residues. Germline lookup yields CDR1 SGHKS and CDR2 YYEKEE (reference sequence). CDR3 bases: TGTGCCAGCAGCTCGATTCAAACGGGTACGCAGTATTTT. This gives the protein CASSSIQTGTQYF.

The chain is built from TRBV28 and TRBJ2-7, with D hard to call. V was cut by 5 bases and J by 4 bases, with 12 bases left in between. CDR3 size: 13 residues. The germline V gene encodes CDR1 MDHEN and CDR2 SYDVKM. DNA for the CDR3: TGTGCCAGCAGTCGACGAGTGCCGTACGAGCAGTACTTC. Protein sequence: CASSRRVPYEQYF. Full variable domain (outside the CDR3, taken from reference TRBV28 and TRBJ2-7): DVKVTQSSRYLVKRTGEKVFLECVQDMDHENMFWYRQDPGLGLRLIYFSYDVKMKEKGDIPEGYSVSREKKERFSLILESASTNQTSMYLCASSRRVPYEQYFGPGTRLTVT.

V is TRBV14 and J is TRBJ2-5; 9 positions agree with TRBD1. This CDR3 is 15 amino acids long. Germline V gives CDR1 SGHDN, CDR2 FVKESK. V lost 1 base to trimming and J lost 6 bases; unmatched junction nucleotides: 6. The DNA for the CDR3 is TGTGCCAGCAGCCAAGGGGGACAGGGCGGGAAGACCCAGTACTTC. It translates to CASSQGGQGGKTQYF.